This paragraph covers one TCR beta chain sequence. The sample carries other DNA sequences with the same CDR3. This sample was included in a study of shared clonotypes between healthy human individuals. This CDR3 region has 12 residues. The germline V gene encodes CDR1 GTSNPN and CDR2 SVGIG (reference sequence). V dropped 1 base and J dropped 5 bases, with 8 bases sitting between them. Libraries were prepared by immunoSEQ multiplex PCR; TCRdb keeps only in-frame clonotypes and omits some of them. The repertoire includes more than 2 million clones, more than 90% of them detected once, and about 0.13% sits in the top ten.

Sequenced sample: naive CD4+ T cells sorted from blood. The sample's subset: CD45RA+ positively selected. The chain is built from TRBV30 and TRBJ1-1; D is possibly TRBD1 (6 bases). This sequence was found in a man between 18 and 35 years old in good health. The CDR3 nucleotides read TGTGCCTGGAGTGCACAGGGAACTGAAGCTTTCTTT. It codes for CAWSAQGTEAFF.